Listed below are T cell receptor beta chains from one sample, sequenced in a study of graft-versus-host responses after intestinal transplantation. Assay used: immunoSEQ multiplex PCR; TCRdb lists only in-frame clones, some missing. The sample comprises 6,500 to 9,000 clones, over 90% of which are singletons, and under 2.5% rests with the top ten. Here the sequenced sample was PBMCs, taken 11 days after intestinal transplantation. These TCRs come from a human patient who received an intestinal transplant, so some T cells may come from the graft donor. Both conserved end residues are part of each CDR3. D genes are given only for firm matches. Size tells how often a clone was seen (once, few, many) or the class of an expanded clone, and some rows leave it out.

>TRBJ2-7|TRBV6-1|-|-
CATHRFSYEQYF
TGTGCCACCCACAGATTCTCCTACGAGCAGTACTTC
>TRBJ2-3|TRBV18|TRBD2|-
CASSPLSSGGTDTQYF
TGTGCCAGCTCACCATTGTCTAGCGGGGGTACAGATACGCAGTATTTT
>TRBJ2-7|TRBV6-5|-|once
CASSYDGGSTYEQYF
TGTGCCAGCAGTTACGATGGGGGCTCAACTTACGAGCAGTACTTC
>TRBJ2-3|TRBV2|-|once
CASSEGRGATDAQYF
TGTGCCAGCAGTGAAGGGAGGGGTGCTACAGATGCGCAGTATTTT
>TRBJ2-6|TRBV14|-|-
CASSQLVRAESGANVLTF
TGTGCCAGCAGCCAACTCGTCCGTGCCGAGTCCGGGGCCAACGTCCTGACTTTC
>TRBJ2-5|TRBV4-2|TRBD1|-
CASSQDTGQGFETQYF
TGTGCCAGCAGCCAAGATACAGGACAGGGGTTTGAGACCCAGTACTTC
>TRBJ2-7|TRBV4-1|TRBD1|-
CASSQEGQGAINEQYF
TGCGCCAGCAGCCAAGAGGGGCAGGGGGCAATCAACGAGCAGTACTTC
>TRBJ1-5|TRBV10-3|-|-
CAISEAGANQPQHF
TGTGCCATCAGTGAGGCAGGGGCCAATCAGCCCCAGCATTTT
>TRBJ1-4|TRBV5-1|-|-
CASSYDVLGVTNEKLFF
TGCGCCAGCAGCTATGACGTTCTAGGGGTTACGAATGAAAAACTGTTTTTT
>TRBJ2-1|TRBV2|-|-
CASSRTGSGSHDEQFF
TGTGCCAGCAGCCGGACTGGCTCGGGGTCCCACGATGAGCAGTTCTTC
>TRBJ2-3|TRBV7-3|TRBD2|-
CASSSPSGGAGDTQYF
TGTGCCAGCAGCTCCCCTAGCGGGGGGGCGGGAGATACGCAGTATTTT
>TRBJ2-1|TRBV2|TRBD2|once
CASSPLSGVTTRGSEQFF
TGTGCCAGCAGTCCCCTTAGCGGGGTGACGACGAGGGGTAGTGAGCAGTTCTTC
>TRBJ2-3|TRBV14|-|-
CASSQIENGGTDTQYF
TGTGCCAGCAGCCAGATCGAGAACGGAGGAACAGATACGCAGTATTTT
>TRBJ2-3|TRBV2|TRBD2|-
CASSEIAGRTDTQYF
TGTGCCAGCAGTGAAATAGCGGGACGAACAGATACGCAGTATTTT
>TRBJ2-5|TRBV2|TRBD1|-
CASSPGQGFQETQYF
TGTGCCAGCAGTCCGGGACAGGGATTCCAAGAGACCCAGTACTTC
>TRBJ1-2|TRBV6-4|TRBD1|-
CASRGGLRDGYTF
TGTGCCAGCCGAGGGGGCCTAAGGGACGGCTACACCTTC
>TRBJ2-1|TRBV2|TRBD2|-
CASNQRDLENEQFF
TGTGCCAGCAATCAGCGGGACTTGGAGAATGAGCAGTTCTTC
>TRBJ1-2|TRBV28|-|once
CASSLRGNRGYGYTF
TGTGCCAGCAGTTTACGGGGGAATAGGGGCTATGGCTACACCTTC
>TRBJ1-1|TRBV18|-|-
CASSPRGVNTEAFF
TGTGCCAGCTCACCGCGGGGTGTGAACACTGAAGCTTTCTTT
>TRBJ1-2|TRBV13|-|once
CASSSGSLAGNYGYTF
TGTGCCAGCAGTTCAGGGTCTTTGGCAGGGAACTATGGCTACACCTTC
>TRBJ2-6|TRBV23-1|TRBD1|-
CASSRFPTGPSSGANVLTF
TGCGCCAGCAGCCGATTCCCGACAGGGCCCTCCTCTGGGGCCAACGTCCTGACTTTC
>TRBJ2-1|TRBV29-1|TRBD2|-
CSVGLAVNNEQFF
TGCAGCGTGGGACTAGCGGTTAACAATGAGCAGTTCTTC
>TRBJ2-7|TRBV10-1|TRBD2|-
CASSPRLAGGNFAYEQYF
TGCGCCAGCAGTCCTAGACTAGCGGGGGGGAATTTCGCCTACGAGCAGTACTTC
>TRBJ2-7|TRBV6-4|TRBD2|-
CASTGLAGGPSYEQYF
TGTGCCAGCACAGGACTAGCGGGAGGCCCCTCCTACGAGCAGTACTTC
>TRBJ2-3|TRBV27|-|-
CASSSSVLATYF
TGTGCCAGCAGTTCCTCGGTGTTAGCAACGTATTTT
>TRBJ1-2|TRBV9|TRBD1|-
CASTLGDRGPGYTF
TGTGCCAGCACCCTAGGAGACAGGGGGCCTGGCTACACCTTC
>TRBJ2-3|TRBV2|TRBD1|-
CASSRGQGEGTDTQYF
TGTGCCAGCAGTAGGGGACAGGGCGAGGGCACAGATACGCAGTATTTT
>TRBJ2-3|TRBV6-5|TRBD2|-
CASSSRREADTQYF
TGTGCCAGCAGTTCCCGACGGGAGGCAGATACGCAGTATTTT
>TRBJ1-6|TRBV7-9|TRBD1|-
CASSLTSGGDSPLHF
TGTGCCAGCAGCTTAACCTCAGGGGGCGATTCACCCCTCCACTTT
>TRBJ1-2|TRBV30|-|-
CAWSIGDSSYGYTF
TGTGCCTGGAGTATCGGGGATTCCTCTTATGGCTACACCTTC
>TRBJ2-4|TRBV5-4|TRBD1|-
CASSAGQGASKNIQYF
TGTGCCAGCAGCGCCGGACAGGGGGCGTCCAAAAACATTCAGTACTTC
>TRBJ1-1|TRBV10-1|-|-
CASSESTGRAEAFF
TGCGCCAGCAGTGAGTCTACAGGGAGAGCTGAAGCTTTCTTT
>TRBJ2-7|TRBV15|TRBD2|-
CATSSARTSGSEQYF
TGTGCCACCAGCTCTGCAAGGACTAGCGGGAGCGAGCAGTACTTC
>TRBJ1-6|TRBV7-9|-|-
CASSLTGQNSPLHF
TGTGCCAGCAGCTTAACAGGTCAGAATTCACCCCTCCACTTT
>TRBJ2-3|TRBV5-1|TRBD1|once
CASSSPGQGRDTQYF
TGCGCCAGCAGCTCGCCGGGACAGGGGCGAGATACGCAGTATTTT
>TRBJ1-4|TRBV7-9|-|few
CASSFWRESVEKLFF
TGTGCCAGCAGCTTTTGGAGGGAGAGCGTGGAAAAACTGTTTTTT
>TRBJ1-2|TRBV20-1|-|-
CSASREDGYTF
TGCAGTGCTAGCAGGGAGGATGGCTACACCTTC
>TRBJ1-5|TRBV6-1|-|-
CASSEDRRWGLNQPQHF
TGTGCCAGCAGTGAAGACCGGAGGTGGGGTCTCAATCAGCCCCAGCATTTT
>TRBJ1-2|TRBV30|-|-
CAWSVGRHGDTF
TGTGCCTGGAGTGTGGGGAGGCATGGCGACACCTTC
>TRBJ2-3|TRBV10-3|TRBD2|once
CAISESVASGRTDTQYF
TGTGCCATCAGTGAGTCCGTGGCTAGCGGACGCACAGATACGCAGTATTTT